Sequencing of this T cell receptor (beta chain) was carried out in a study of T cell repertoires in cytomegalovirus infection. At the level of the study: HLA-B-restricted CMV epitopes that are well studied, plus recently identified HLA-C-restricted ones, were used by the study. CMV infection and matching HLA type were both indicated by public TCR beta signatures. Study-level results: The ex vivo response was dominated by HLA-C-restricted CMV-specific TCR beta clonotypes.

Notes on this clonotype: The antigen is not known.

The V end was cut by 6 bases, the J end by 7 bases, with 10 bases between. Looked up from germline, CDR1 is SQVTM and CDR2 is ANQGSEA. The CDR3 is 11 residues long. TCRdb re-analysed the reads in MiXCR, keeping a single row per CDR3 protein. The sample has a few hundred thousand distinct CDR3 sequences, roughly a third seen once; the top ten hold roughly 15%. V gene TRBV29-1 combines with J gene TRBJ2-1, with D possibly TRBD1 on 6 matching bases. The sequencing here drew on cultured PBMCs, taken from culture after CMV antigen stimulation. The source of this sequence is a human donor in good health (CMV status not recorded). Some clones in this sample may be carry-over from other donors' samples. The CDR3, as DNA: TGCAGCGTCGGAACAGGGAATGAGCAGTTCTTC. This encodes CSVGTGNEQFF.